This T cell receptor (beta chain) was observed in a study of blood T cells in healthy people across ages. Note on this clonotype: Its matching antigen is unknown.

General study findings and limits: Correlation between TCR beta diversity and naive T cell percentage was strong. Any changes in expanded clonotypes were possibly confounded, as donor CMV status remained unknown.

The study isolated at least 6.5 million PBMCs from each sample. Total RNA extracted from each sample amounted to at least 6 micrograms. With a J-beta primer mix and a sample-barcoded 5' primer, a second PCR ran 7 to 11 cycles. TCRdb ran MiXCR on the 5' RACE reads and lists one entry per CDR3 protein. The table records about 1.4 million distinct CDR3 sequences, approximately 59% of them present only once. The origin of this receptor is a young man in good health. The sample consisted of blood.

The CDR3 sequence is CASGRTGLGEQYF. The CDR3 nucleotides are TGTGCCAGCGGACGGACAGGGCTAGGGGAGCAGTACTTC. The rearrangement links TRBV27 to TRBJ2-7; 8 bases are a match to TRBD1. The germline CDR1 and CDR2 sequences are MNHEY and SMNVEV (reference sequence). V gave up 8 bases and J gave up 7 bases; unmatched junction bases: 10. The CDR3 runs to 13 residues.